The 27 T cell receptor beta chains presented below share a single source sample, sequenced in a study of blood T cell repertoires in COVID-19. Using immunoSEQ multiplex PCR, the repertoire was profiled, and TCRdb retains in-frame clones only, with some absent. The sample has about 340,000 clones; around 86% are singletons. The sequencing input was PBMCs or T cells enriched from blood (not recorded which). The receptors come from a middle-aged woman with acute COVID-19.

This clone was picked up one time. V and J are TRBV7-3 and TRBJ2-7; 7 bases align to TRBD2. The CDR3 runs 13 residues. The germline gives CDR1 SGHTA, CDR2 FQGTGA. V shed 2 bases and J 4 bases; nucleotides not matched to a gene: 2. The chain's CDR3 is CASSLAGAYEQYF. The CDR3 bases are TGTGCCAGCAGCTTAGCGGGAGCGTACGAGCAGTACTTC.

The CDR3 bases are TGCGCCAGCAGCCAAACAGGGAGCCTTAATGAAAAACTGTTTTTT. It codes for CASSQTGSLNEKLFF. The chain has TRBV5-1 and TRBJ1-4; D might be TRBD1 (6 bases). This CDR3 contains 15 residues. Trimming took 4 bases from V and 4 from J, leaving 14 bases between them. Germline CDR1 is SGHRS and CDR2 is YFSETQ.

V usage is TRBV4-2 and J usage is TRBJ1-4; TRBD1 is a possible D gene (5 bases). V lost 6 bases to trimming and J lost 7 bases, with 18 bases between them. CDR3 length equals 15 residues. From germline, CDR1 is LGHNA and CDR2 YNFKEQ. CDR3 residues: CASRQRDSGAEKLFF. In nucleotides, the CDR3 is TGTGCCAGCAGACAACGGGACTCCGGGGCTGAAAAACTGTTTTTT.

V is TRBV4-2 and J is TRBJ1-4, with 8 positions matching TRBD1. V was clipped by 2 bases and J by 7 bases; unmatched bases: 15. The germline V gene encodes CDR1 LGHNA and CDR2 YNFKEQ. The CDR3 has 18 residues. CDR3 nucleotides: TGTGCCAGCAGCCAATTTACCAGCTCTCAGGGGGCGCTTGAAAAACTGTTTTTT. Its translation is CASSQFTSSQGALEKLFF.

This sequence joins TRBV19 and TRBJ2-3, with no clear D. The germline CDR1 and CDR2 sequences are LNHDA and SQIVND (reference sequence). The CDR3 runs to 17 residues. V was trimmed by 4 bases and J by 0 bases, leaving 17 bases between them. The CDR3 DNA is TGTGCCAGTAGTAGCGGAAAATTCTCTCCTAGCACAGATACGCAGTATTTT. Translation gives CASSSGKFSPSTDTQYF.

The chain combines TRBV14 with TRBJ2-5, with 9 bases aligning to TRBD1. Trimming at V came to 1 base and at J to 9 bases, leaving 9 bases not matched to a gene. CDR1 and CDR2 from the germline V gene are SGHDN and FVKESK. CDR3 length: 15 residues. The CDR3 region has the DNA TGTGCCAGCAGCCAAGGTGACAGGGGGGTTCTGGCCCAGTACTTC. Residues: CASSQGDRGVLAQYF.

V usage is TRBV6-5 and J usage is TRBJ2-5, with 7 bases fitting TRBD1. The trim removed 2 bases at V and 0 bases at J, leaving 3 bases unmatched. CDR1 MNHEY and CDR2 SVGAGI come from the germline V gene. This CDR3 region has 15 residues. DNA for the CDR3: TGTGCCAGCAGTTACGAGGGGGCCGACCAAGAGACCCAGTACTTC. This codes for CASSYEGADQETQYF.

The gene calls are TRBV5-3 and TRBJ2-3; TRBD1 might be the D (5 bases). TRBV5-3 qualifies as an ORF whose function is uncertain. CDR3 length: 16 amino acids. V gave up 1 base and J gave up 2 bases, with 14 bases separating them. CDR3 in DNA: TGTGCCAGAAGCTTGCGCGTCAGGACATCCACAGATACGCAGTATTTT. Protein: CARSLRVRTSTDTQYF.

The genes are TRBV5-4 and TRBJ2-3; TRBD2 aligns across 7 bases. The germline V gene encodes CDR1 SGHNT and CDR2 YYREEE (reference sequence). The ends lost 5 bases at V and 5 bases at J; junction bases unmatched: 14. The length of the CDR3 is 16 residues. Here the CDR3 DNA reads TGTGCCAGCAGACCGATGGGGGGTGAGCGGGGAGATACGCAGTATTTT. Translated: CASRPMGGERGDTQYF.

The chain recombines TRBV19 with TRBJ2-3, with TRBD1 matching over 9 bases. Germline V gene data show CDR1 as LNHDA and CDR2 as SQIVND (reference sequence). The length of the CDR3 is 14 residues. The V and J ends lost 6 bases and 3 bases, in that order; junction bases with no gene match: 4. CDR3 in amino acids: CASSVGQGTDTQYF. DNA of the CDR3: TGTGCCAGTAGCGTCGGACAGGGGACAGATACGCAGTATTTT.

This CDR3 is CASSVQISGQNYGYTF. In DNA, the CDR3 is TGTGCCAGCAGTGTCCAGATTTCGGGACAGAACTATGGCTACACCTTC. This chain connects TRBV2 to TRBJ1-2; 7 nucleotides line up with TRBD1. This CDR3 contains 16 residues. Per the germline V gene, CDR1 is SNHLY and CDR2 is FYNNEI. Trimming at V came to 4 bases and at J to 2 bases, leaving 10 bases not matched to a gene.

The chain has TRBV6-4 and TRBJ2-1; 9 bases map to TRBD2. The V segment lost 0 bases and the J segment 8 bases; nucleotides outside the gene matches: 8. Germline V gene data show CDR1 as MRHNA and CDR2 as SNTAGT. This CDR3 contains 16 residues. The CDR3 region has the DNA TGTGCCAGCAGTGACTCGAAAACTAGCGGGTACGATGAGCAGTTCTTC. This gives the protein CASSDSKTSGYDEQFF.

This chain uses TRBV5-4 with TRBJ1-3; the D gene is possibly TRBD1 (6 bases). Germline values: CDR1 SGHNT, CDR2 YYREEE (reference sequence). The CDR3 is 15 residues long. The V and J ends lost 4 bases and 0 bases respectively, with 11 bases between them. Here the CDR3 reads CASSVDRTSGNTIYF. CDR3 coding DNA: TGTGCCAGCAGCGTCGACAGGACCTCTGGAAACACCATATATTTT.

V gene TRBV14 combines with J gene TRBJ1-1; TRBD1 might be the D (5 bases). Germline V lookup: CDR1 SGHDN, CDR2 FVKESK. Trimming pared 3 bases from V and 2 bases from J, leaving 10 bases between. This CDR3 comprises 14 residues. The DNA of the CDR3 is TGTGCCAGCAGCCATAGTACAGGAAACACTGAAGCTTTCTTT. Its protein is CASSHSTGNTEAFF.

This chain connects TRBV7-9 to TRBJ2-1, with D possibly being TRBD1 (5 bases). Trimming left V 2 bases short and J 4 bases short, with 12 bases between. Germline CDR1 is SEHNR and CDR2 is FQNEAQ (reference sequence). This CDR3 has 15 residues. The CDR3 loop is CASSLLPGLYNEQFF. For the CDR3, the DNA is TGTGCCAGCAGCTTATTACCAGGGTTATACAATGAGCAGTTCTTC. The whole variable domain, remainder taken from reference TRBV7-9 and TRBJ2-1, is DTGVSQNPRHKITKRGQNVTFRCDPISEHNRLYWYRQTLGQGPEFLTYFQNEAQLEKSRLLSDRFSAERPKGSFSTLEIQRTEQGDSAMYLCASSLLPGLYNEQFFGPGTRLTVL.

This chain uses TRBV5-4 with TRBJ2-5; D is possibly TRBD2 (5 bases). The germline V gene has CDR1 SGHNT and CDR2 YYREEE (reference sequence). CDR3 length: 14 amino acids. The V gene lost 2 bases and the J gene lost 1 base, with 9 bases spanning the gap. The CDR3 region is CASSFEGIQETQYF. The CDR3 DNA reads TGTGCCAGCAGCTTCGAGGGAATCCAAGAGACCCAGTACTTC.

This clone has more than one count but fewer than ten. The rearrangement links TRBV20-1 to TRBJ1-5; 7 positions agree with TRBD1. Germline CDR1 is DFQATT and CDR2 is SNEGSKA (reference sequence). V shed 3 bases, J shed 6 bases, and the junction held 8 bases outside the gene matches. This CDR3 has 14 residues. The CDR3 sequence: CSASTGTASQPQHF. DNA of the CDR3: TGCAGTGCTAGTACCGGGACAGCATCTCAGCCCCAGCATTTT.

A remark on this clone: The germline gene is not matched at one end of the junction; a read error may be the cause. J is TRBJ2-6 and V is TRBV10-2, with 8 bases identical to TRBD1. This CDR3 has 19 residues. Germline assignment: CDR1 WSHSY and CDR2 SAAADI. For the CDR3, the DNA is TGCGCCCGCAGTCCCACGACCAGGGGGCCGGAGGAGGGGGCCAACGTCCTGACTTTC. This codes for CARSPTTRGPEEGANVLTF.

This chain joins TRBV3-1 (or the pseudogene TRBV3-2) and TRBJ2-7, with D perhaps TRBD2 (5 bases). V lost 0 bases and J lost 4, with 10 bases in between. CDR1 is LGHDT and CDR2 is YNNKEL in the germline V gene (reference sequence). The CDR3 length is 14 residues. The CDR3 DNA reads as TGTGCCAGCAGCCAAGATGGACTCTTTTACGAGCAGTACTTC. Its protein is CASSQDGLFYEQYF.

This clone was observed once. The chain combines TRBV4-1 with TRBJ1-6, with D perhaps matching TRBD1 (5 bases). Germline V gene data show CDR1 as MGHRA and CDR2 as YSYEKL. V lost 0 bases and J 6 bases, leaving 9 bases between the germline ends. The CDR3 has 15 amino acids. The CDR3 sequence is CASSQDQGFNSPLHF. Written as DNA, the CDR3 is TGCGCCAGCAGCCAAGATCAGGGTTTTAATTCACCCCTCCACTTT.

CDR3 in DNA: TGTGCCAGCAGCTTATTTGTACCGGAGACAGGCTCAAATTCACCCCTCCACTTT. This codes for CASSLFVPETGSNSPLHF. The chain joins TRBV7-2 to TRBJ1-6; possible D gene TRBD1, 6 bases. Germline CDR1 is SGHTA and CDR2 is FQGNSA. V shed 2 bases and J shed 7 bases, with 21 bases lying between them. The CDR3 covers 18 residues.

The chain is built from TRBV4-3 and TRBJ2-3, with TRBD2 matching over 9 bases. There are 15 residues in the CDR3. The V gene's germline CDR1 is LGHNA and CDR2 YSLEER. J lost 2 bases, V lost 1 base, and 1 base had no gene match. CDR3 nucleotides: TGCGCCAGCAGCCAAGTAGCGGGGGTCACAGATACGCAGTATTTT. This sequence encodes CASSQVAGVTDTQYF.

CDR3 DNA sequence: TGTGCCAGCAGCCCCCCCCAGGGGGTCCTTGGTCATGGCTACACCTTC. As protein: CASSPPQGVLGHGYTF. This rearrangement joins TRBV7-9 to TRBJ1-2; 7 bases fit TRBD1. Germline assignment: CDR1 SEHNR and CDR2 FQNEAQ (reference sequence). The trim removed 5 bases at V and 6 bases at J, leaving 15 bases unmatched. The CDR3 has 16 amino acids.

The rearrangement joins TRBV4-3 to TRBJ1-1; D gene unclear. Germline assignment: CDR1 LGHNA and CDR2 YSLEER. The CDR3 contains 15 residues. V was clipped by 0 bases and J by 5 bases, with 13 bases between them. The CDR3 coding sequence is TGCGCCAGCAGCCAAGAGGCGGGAAGGAAAACTGAAGCTTTCTTT. It codes for CASSQEAGRKTEAFF.

This chain connects TRBV28 to TRBJ1-2; D perhaps matches TRBD1 (5 bases). The CDR3 covers 14 residues. V was clipped by 5 bases and J by 5 bases, with 15 bases between them. Per the germline V gene, CDR1 is MDHEN and CDR2 is SYDVKM. Here the CDR3 reads CASSPPGGVYGYTF. As DNA, the CDR3 is TGTGCCAGCAGTCCCCCCGGGGGGGTATATGGCTACACCTTC.

The chain recombines TRBV2 with TRBJ1-1, with a tentative D call TRBD1 (6 bases). The CDR3 is 13 amino acids. Germline-derived CDR1 and CDR2 are SNHLY and FYNNEI. V was pared by 2 bases and J by 5 bases, with 9 bases between. In DNA form, the CDR3 reads TGTGCCAGCAGTGAACGAGGACAGACTGAAGCTTTCTTT. Its translation is CASSERGQTEAFF.

This rearrangement joins TRBV4-3 to TRBJ1-3; no firm D call. CDR3 size: 15 residues. Looked up from germline, CDR1 is LGHNA and CDR2 is YSLEER. With 2 bases removed from V and 8 bases from J, the gap between germline ends came to 16 bases. CDR3 amino acids: CASSQSDGPGDTIYF. In DNA, the CDR3 is TGCGCCAGCAGCCAAAGCGACGGTCCGGGAGACACCATATATTTT.